This T cell receptor beta chain was sequenced for a study of siplizumab effects on memory and regulatory T cells. Trimming stripped 0 bases from V and 2 bases from J, with 14 bases between. This CDR3 has 16 amino acids. The germline V gene has CDR1 SGHVS and CDR2 FNYEAQ. Assay: immunoSEQ multiplex PCR; the TCRdb copy retains only in-frame clones and omits some. The sample includes 50,000 to 70,000 clones, roughly 96% of them seen just once. The sample was naive CD8+ T cells sorted from blood. The sequence was obtained from a human donor in good health. The chain recombines TRBV7-6 with TRBJ2-7, with D tentatively TRBD1 or TRBD2 (5 bases each). The CDR3 DNA follows: TGTGCCAGCAGCTTAGCTGTGTCCACGGGGCCCTACGAGCAGTACTTC. It specifies CASSLAVSTGPYEQYF.